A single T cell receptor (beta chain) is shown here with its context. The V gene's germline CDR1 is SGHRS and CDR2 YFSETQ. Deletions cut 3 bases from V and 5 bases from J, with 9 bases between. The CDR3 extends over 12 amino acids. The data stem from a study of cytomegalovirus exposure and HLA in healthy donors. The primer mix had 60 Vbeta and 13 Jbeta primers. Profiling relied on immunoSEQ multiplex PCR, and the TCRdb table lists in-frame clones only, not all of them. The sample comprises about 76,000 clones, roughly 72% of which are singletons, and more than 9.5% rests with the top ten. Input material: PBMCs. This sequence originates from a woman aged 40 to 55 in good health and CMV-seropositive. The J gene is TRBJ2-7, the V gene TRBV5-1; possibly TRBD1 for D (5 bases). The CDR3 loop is CASSSTGHEQYF. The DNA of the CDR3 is TGCGCCAGCAGCTCAACAGGTCACGAGCAGTACTTC.